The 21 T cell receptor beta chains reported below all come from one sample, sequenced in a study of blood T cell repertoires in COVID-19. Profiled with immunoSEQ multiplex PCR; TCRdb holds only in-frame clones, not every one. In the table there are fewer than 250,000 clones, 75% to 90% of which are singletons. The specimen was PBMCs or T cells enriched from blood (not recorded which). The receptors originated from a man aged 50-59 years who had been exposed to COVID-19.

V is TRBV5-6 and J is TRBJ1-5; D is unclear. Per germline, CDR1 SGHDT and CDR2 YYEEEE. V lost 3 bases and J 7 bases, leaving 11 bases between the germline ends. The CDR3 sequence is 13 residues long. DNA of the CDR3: TGTGCCAGCAGCTCCGGTTCGGGGCAGCCCCAGCATTTT. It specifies CASSSGSGQPQHF.

In DNA, the CDR3 is TGTGCCAGCAACCTGCGAATGGGAGGGGTGAACACTGAAGCTTTCTTT. This sequence encodes CASNLRMGGVNTEAFF. The V and J genes are TRBV28 and TRBJ1-1; weak D call: TRBD1 (5 bases). This CDR3 contains 16 residues. Germline assignment: CDR1 MDHEN and CDR2 SYDVKM. V was cut by 7 bases and J by 0 bases, with 18 bases left in between.

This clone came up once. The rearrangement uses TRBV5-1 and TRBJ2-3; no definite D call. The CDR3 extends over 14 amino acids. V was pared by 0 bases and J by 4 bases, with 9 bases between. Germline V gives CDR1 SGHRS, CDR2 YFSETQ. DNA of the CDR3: TGCGCCAGCAGCTTGGACAGAGCTGCAGATACGCAGTATTTT. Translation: CASSLDRAADTQYF.

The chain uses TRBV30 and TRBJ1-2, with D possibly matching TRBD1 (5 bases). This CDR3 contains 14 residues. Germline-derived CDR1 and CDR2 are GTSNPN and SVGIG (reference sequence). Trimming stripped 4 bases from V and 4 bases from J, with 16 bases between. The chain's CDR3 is CAWTPGVGGYGYTF. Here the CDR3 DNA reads TGTGCCTGGACCCCAGGCGTCGGGGGCTATGGCTACACCTTC.

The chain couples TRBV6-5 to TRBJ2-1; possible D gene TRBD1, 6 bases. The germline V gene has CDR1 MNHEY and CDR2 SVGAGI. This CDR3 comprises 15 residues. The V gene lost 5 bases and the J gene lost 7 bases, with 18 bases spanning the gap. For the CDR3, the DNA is TGTGCCAGCAGTATCCGGGACACACGGGATAATGAGCAGTTCTTC. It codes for CASSIRDTRDNEQFF.

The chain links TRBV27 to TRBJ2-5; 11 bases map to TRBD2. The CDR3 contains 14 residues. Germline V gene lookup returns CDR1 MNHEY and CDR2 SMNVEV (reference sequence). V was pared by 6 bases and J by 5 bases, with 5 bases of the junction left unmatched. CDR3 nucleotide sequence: TGTGCCAGCAGGGGGGGGACTAGCGGTGAGACCCAGTACTTC. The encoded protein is CASRGGTSGETQYF.

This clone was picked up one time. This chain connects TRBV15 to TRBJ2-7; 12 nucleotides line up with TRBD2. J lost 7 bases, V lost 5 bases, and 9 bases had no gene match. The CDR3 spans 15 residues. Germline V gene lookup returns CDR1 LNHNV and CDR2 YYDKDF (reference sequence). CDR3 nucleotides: TGTGCCACCAGCTCCCACGGACTAGCGGGGTTGGAGCAGTACTTC. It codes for CATSSHGLAGLEQYF. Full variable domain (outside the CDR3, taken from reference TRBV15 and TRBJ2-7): DAMVIQNPRYQVTQFGKPVTLSCSQTLNHNVMYWYQQKSSQAPKLLFHYYDKDFNNEADTPDNFQSRRPNTSFCFLDIRSPGLGDTAMYLCATSSHGLAGLEQYFGPGTRLTVT.

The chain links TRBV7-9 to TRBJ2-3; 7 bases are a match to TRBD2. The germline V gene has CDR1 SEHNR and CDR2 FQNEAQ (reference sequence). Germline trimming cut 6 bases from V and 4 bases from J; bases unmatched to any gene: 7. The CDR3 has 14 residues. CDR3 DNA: TGTGCCAGCAGTTTTACACGGGGGGCAGATACGCAGTATTTT. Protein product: CASSFTRGADTQYF.

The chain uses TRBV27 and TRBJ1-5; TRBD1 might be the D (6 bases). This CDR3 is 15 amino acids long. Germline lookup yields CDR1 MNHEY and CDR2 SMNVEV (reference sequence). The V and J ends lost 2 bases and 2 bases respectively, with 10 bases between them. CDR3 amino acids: CASSLGGQGNQPQHF. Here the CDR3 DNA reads TGTGCCAGCAGTTTAGGGGGCCAGGGCAATCAGCCCCAGCATTTT.

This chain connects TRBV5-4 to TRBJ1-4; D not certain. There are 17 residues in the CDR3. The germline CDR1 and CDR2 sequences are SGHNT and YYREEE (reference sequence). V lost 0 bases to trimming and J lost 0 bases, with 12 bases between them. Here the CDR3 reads CASSLAAGTTTNEKLFF. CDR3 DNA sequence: TGTGCCAGCAGCTTGGCCGCAGGAACCACAACTAATGAAAAACTGTTTTTT.

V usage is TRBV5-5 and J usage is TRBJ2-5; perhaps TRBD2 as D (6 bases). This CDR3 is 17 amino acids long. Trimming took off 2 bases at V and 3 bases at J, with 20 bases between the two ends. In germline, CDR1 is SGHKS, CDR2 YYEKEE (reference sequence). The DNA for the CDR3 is TGTGCCAGCAGCTTATCACGGGAGAACCCCTGGGAAGAGACCCAGTACTTC. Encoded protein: CASSLSRENPWEETQYF. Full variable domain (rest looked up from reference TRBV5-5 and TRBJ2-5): DAGVTQSPTHLIKTRGQQVTLRCSPISGHKSVSWYQQVLGQGPQFIFQYYEKEERGRGNFPDRFSARQFPNYSSELNVNALLLGDSALYLCASSLSRENPWEETQYFGPGTRLLVL.

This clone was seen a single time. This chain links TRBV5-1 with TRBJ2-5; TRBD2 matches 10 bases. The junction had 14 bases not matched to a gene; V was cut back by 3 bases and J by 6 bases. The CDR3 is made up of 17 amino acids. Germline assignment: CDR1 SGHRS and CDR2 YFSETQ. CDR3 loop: CASSSGGLAGGVQTQYF. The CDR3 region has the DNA TGCGCCAGCAGCTCGGGGGGGTTAGCGGGAGGAGTTCAGACCCAGTACTTC.

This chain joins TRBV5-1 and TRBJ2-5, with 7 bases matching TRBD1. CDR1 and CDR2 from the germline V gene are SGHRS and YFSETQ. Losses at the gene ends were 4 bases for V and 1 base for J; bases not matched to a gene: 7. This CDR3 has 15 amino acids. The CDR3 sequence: CASSPGQKTQETQYF. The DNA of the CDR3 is TGCGCCAGCAGCCCGGGACAGAAGACCCAAGAGACCCAGTACTTC.

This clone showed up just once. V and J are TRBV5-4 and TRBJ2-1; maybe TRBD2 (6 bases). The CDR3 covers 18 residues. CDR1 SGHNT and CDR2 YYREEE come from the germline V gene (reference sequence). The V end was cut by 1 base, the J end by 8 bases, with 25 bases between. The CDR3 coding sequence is TGTGCCAGCAGCTTGTCAGCCCGGAGCGGACCCCGCGGGGATGAGCAGTTCTTC. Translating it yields CASSLSARSGPRGDEQFF.

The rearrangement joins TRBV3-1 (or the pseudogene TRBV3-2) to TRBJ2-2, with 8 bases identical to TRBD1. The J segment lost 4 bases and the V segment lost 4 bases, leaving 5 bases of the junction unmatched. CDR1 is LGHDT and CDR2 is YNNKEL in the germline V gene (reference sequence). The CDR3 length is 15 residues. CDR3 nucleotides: TGTGCCAGCAGCCGATGGACAGGGAGCACCGGGGAGCTGTTTTTT. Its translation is CASSRWTGSTGELFF.

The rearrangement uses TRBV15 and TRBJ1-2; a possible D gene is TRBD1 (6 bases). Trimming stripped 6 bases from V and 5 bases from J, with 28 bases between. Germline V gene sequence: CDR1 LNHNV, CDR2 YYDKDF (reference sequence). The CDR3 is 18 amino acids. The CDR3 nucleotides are TGTGCCACCAGTCCGACGATCGACAGGCCCTACGGTCGGTATGGCTACACCTTC. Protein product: CATSPTIDRPYGRYGYTF. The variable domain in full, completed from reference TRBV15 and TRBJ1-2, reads DAMVIQNPRYQVTQFGKPVTLSCSQTLNHNVMYWYQQKSSQAPKLLFHYYDKDFNNEADTPDNFQSRRPNTSFCFLDIRSPGLGDTAMYLCATSPTIDRPYGRYGYTFGSGTRLTVV.

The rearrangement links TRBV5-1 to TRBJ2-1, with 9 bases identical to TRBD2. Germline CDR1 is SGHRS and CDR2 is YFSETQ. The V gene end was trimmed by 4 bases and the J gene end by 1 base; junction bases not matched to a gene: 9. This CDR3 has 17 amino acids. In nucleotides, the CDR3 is TGCGCCAGCAGCCGGCGGAGCGGGGGGAGGTCCTACAATGAGCAGTTCTTC. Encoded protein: CASSRRSGGRSYNEQFF.

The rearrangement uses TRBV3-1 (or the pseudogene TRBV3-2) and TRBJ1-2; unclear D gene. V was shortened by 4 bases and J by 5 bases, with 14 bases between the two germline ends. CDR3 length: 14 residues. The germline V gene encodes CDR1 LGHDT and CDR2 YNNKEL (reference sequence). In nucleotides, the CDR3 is TGTGCCAGCAGCCCTCGGGGTAGGACGTATGGCTACACCTTC. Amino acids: CASSPRGRTYGYTF.

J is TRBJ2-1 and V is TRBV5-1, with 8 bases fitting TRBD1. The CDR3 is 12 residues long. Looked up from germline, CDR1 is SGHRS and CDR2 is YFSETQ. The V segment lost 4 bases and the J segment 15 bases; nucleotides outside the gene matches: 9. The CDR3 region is CASSQDRVDRFF. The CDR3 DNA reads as TGCGCCAGCAGCCAGGACAGGGTAGATAGGTTCTTC.

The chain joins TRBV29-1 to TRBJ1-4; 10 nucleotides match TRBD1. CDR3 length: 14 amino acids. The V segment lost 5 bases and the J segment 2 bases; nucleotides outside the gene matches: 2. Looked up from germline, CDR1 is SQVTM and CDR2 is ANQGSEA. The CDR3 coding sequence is TGCAGCGTTTGGACAGGGGGGACTAATGAAAAACTGTTTTTT. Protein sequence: CSVWTGGTNEKLFF.

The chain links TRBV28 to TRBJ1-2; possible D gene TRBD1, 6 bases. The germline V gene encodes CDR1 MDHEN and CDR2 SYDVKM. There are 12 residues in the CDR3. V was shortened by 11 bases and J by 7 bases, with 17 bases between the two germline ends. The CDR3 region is CALGALRSGYTF. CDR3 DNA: TGTGCCTTGGGGGCCCTTAGGTCTGGCTACACCTTC.